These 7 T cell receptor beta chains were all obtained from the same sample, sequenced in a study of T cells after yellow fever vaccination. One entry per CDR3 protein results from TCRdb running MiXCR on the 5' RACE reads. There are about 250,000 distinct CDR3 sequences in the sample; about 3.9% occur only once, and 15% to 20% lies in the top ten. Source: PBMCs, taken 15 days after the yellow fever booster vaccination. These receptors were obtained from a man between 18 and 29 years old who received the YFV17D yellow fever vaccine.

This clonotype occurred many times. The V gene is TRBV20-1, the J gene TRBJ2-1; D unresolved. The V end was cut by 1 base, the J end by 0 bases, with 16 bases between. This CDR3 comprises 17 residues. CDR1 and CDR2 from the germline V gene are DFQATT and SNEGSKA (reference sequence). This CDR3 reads CSARAISWKSSYNEQFF. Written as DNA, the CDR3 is TGCAGTGCTAGAGCCATAAGCTGGAAGAGCTCCTACAATGAGCAGTTCTTC.

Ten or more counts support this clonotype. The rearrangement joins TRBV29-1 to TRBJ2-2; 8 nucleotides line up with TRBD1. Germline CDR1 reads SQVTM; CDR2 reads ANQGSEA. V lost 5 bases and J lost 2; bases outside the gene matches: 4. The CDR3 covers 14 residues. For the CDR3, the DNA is TGCAGCGTTCGGGACAGGCTTAACACCGGGGAGCTGTTTTTT. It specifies CSVRDRLNTGELFF.

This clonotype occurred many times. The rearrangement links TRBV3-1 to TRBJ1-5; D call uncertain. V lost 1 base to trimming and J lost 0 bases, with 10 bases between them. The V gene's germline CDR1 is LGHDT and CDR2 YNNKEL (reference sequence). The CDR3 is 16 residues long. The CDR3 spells CASSQGRAVSNQPQHF. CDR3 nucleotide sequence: TGTGCCAGCAGCCAAGGGCGGGCGGTTAGCAATCAGCCCCAGCATTTT.

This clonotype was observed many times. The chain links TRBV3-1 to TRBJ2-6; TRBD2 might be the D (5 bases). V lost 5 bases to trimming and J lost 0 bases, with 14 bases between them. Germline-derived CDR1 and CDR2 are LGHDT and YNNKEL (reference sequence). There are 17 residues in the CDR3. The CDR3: CASSSHTGTSGANVLTF. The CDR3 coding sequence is TGTGCCAGCAGCTCACATACGGGAACCTCTGGGGCCAACGTCCTGACTTTC.

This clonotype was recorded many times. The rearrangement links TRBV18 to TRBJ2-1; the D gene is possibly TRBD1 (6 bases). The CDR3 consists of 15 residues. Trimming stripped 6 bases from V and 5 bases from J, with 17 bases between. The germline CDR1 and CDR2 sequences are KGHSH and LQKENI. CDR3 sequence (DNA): TGTGCCAGCTCCGCTGGACAGTTCCCTAACAATGAGCAGTTCTTC. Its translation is CASSAGQFPNNEQFF.

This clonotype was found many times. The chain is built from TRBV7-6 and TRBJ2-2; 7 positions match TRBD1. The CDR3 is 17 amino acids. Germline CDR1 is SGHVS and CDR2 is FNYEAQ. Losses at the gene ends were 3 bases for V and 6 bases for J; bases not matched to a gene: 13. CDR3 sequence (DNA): TGTGCCAGCAGCTTTCCCTCCACACAGAGGGGGCCCGGGGAGCTGTTTTTT. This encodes CASSFPSTQRGPGELFF.

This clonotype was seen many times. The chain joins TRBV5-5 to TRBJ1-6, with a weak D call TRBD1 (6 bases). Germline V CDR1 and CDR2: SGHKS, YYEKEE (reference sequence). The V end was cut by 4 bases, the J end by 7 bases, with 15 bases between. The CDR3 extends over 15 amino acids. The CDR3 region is CASSLPDRDNSPLHF. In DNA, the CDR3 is TGTGCCAGCAGCCTCCCGGACAGAGACAATTCACCCCTCCACTTT.